A selection of T cell receptor beta chains follows, all from one sample in a study of shared clonotypes between healthy human individuals. Sequencing used immunoSEQ multiplex PCR; TCRdb keeps in-frame clones, though not all of them. The sample carries millions of clones, roughly 94% recorded once. Material for sequencing was naive CD8+ T cells sorted from blood. The receptors were sampled from a man aged 18 to 29 in good health. Each CDR3 is given without its conserved first and last residue.

V,CDR3
TRBV5-6,ASSLVLAGGHEQY
TRBV28,ASSPTGLEETQY
TRBV27,ASSPMAPYFGGGQPQH
TRBV28,ASSHGREETQY
TRBV7-9,ASSFDLNTEAF
TRBV27,ASSFQGNSPLH
TRBV6-5,ASSYVPDRAYEQY
TRBV27,ASSPPLGTVHYGYT
TRBV27,ASSWDGKLF
TRBV4-1,ASSEREYYEQY
TRBV7-8,ASSASLAGGPNEQF
TRBV7-2,ASSSLSISTDTQY
TRBV7-8,ASSFRQGSSYNSPLH
TRBV9,ASNLNGGVTEAF